This TCR beta chain is drawn from a study of technical replicates of blood from several donors. Profiled with immunoSEQ multiplex PCR; TCRdb holds only in-frame clones, not every one. The sample records around 80,000 clones, 85% to 95% being singletons. This CDR3 contains 17 residues. Germline V gene data show CDR1 as SGDLS and CDR2 as YYNGEE. V was pared by 0 bases and J by 4 bases, with 8 bases of the junction left unmatched. This receptor was taken from a human donor in good health. The rearrangement uses TRBV9 and TRBJ2-5, with 11 bases aligning to TRBD2. Sequencing input: T cells isolated from PBMCs. DNA for the CDR3: TGTGCCAGCAGCGTAGGTGTAGCGGGAGGGGGAGGAGAGACCCAGTACTTC. Its translation: CASSVGVAGGGGETQYF. Based on the CDR3 plus reference TRBV9 and TRBJ2-5, the full variable domain is DSGVTQTPKHLITATGQRVTLRCSPRSGDLSVYWYQQSLDQGLQFLIQYYNGEERAKGNILERFSAQQFPDLHSELNLSSLELGDSALYFCASSVGVAGGGGETQYFGPGTRLLVL.